The 15 T cell receptor beta chains presented below share a single source sample, sequenced in a study of beta chain features in type 1 diabetes. The study, taken as a whole, reports: Significant though moderate, a shortening of TCRB CDR3s appeared in all four CD4+ subsets of Type 1 diabetes patients.

No antigen has been assigned to these receptors. Every isolated RNA sample was fully reverse transcribed, so sequencing captured expressed TCRB transcripts. The method was immunoSEQ multiplex PCR; TCRdb's version includes in-frame clones alone and lacks a portion of them. The table lists some 370,000 clones, 9.6% of them singletons. The material sequenced was central memory CD4+ T cells from blood. Source of these receptors: a man younger than 45 with type 1 diabetes.

A few counts support this clone. CDR3 DNA sequence: TGTGCCAGCAGCAAGCGGGACTATTCAGATACGCAGTATTTT. The encoded protein is CASSKRDYSDTQYF. The rearrangement links TRBV21-1 to TRBJ2-3; the table's D call, TRBD2, has no DNA check behind it. TRBV21-1 is labeled a pseudogene. CDR3 length: 14 residues.

The chain links TRBV28 to TRBJ2-1; TRBD2 might be the D (6 bases). This CDR3 contains 15 residues. Trimming pared 5 bases from V and 5 bases from J, leaving 16 bases between. Looked up from germline, CDR1 is MDHEN and CDR2 is SYDVKM. The CDR3 DNA reads TGTGCCAGCAGTAGACCGGGACTGGACAACAATGAGCAGTTCTTC. Amino acids: CASSRPGLDNNEQFF.

This clone was seen a handful of times. J is TRBJ1-3 and V is TRBV29-1; D is undetermined. Trimming took off 4 bases at V and 0 bases at J, with 10 bases between the two ends. The CDR3 has 14 residues. The germline V gene encodes CDR1 SQVTM and CDR2 ANQGSEA. The CDR3 here is CSVALRLSGNTIYF. The CDR3, as DNA: TGCAGCGTTGCTCTGCGCCTCTCTGGAAACACCATATATTTT. Complete variable domain (other parts from reference TRBV29-1 and TRBJ1-3): SAVISQKPSRDICQRGTSLTIQCQVDSQVTMMFWYRQQPGQSLTLIATANQGSEATYESGFVIDKFPISRPNLTFSTLTVSNMSPEDSSIYLCSVALRLSGNTIYFGEGSWLTVV.

This clone turned up a few times. The chain joins TRBV18 to TRBJ1-1, with TRBD1 identical over 8 bases. V dropped 4 bases and J dropped 5; count of bases not matched to a gene: 6. The length of the CDR3 is 14 residues. Germline-derived CDR1 and CDR2 are KGHSH and LQKENI. DNA of the CDR3: TGTGCCAGCTCACAATGGACAGGGAGGACTGAAGCTTTCTTT. It yields the protein CASSQWTGRTEAFF.

This clone occurred many times. The chain employs TRBV7-3 and TRBJ1-1; 7 bases fit TRBD1. The CDR3 is made up of 13 amino acids. J lost 5 bases, V lost 2 bases, and 2 bases had no gene match. Germline V gene lookup returns CDR1 SGHTA and CDR2 FQGTGA. The CDR3 nucleotides are TGTGCCAGCAGCTTACAGGGGGAGACTGAAGCTTTCTTT. Amino acid sequence: CASSLQGETEAFF.

The CDR3: CASSYHRTGGDNEQFF. The CDR3 DNA sequence: TGTGCCAGCAGTTATCACCGGACAGGGGGGGACAATGAGCAGTTCTTC. The V call is TRBV6-5, the J call TRBJ2-1, with 10 bases that match TRBD1. The germline CDR1 and CDR2 sequences are MNHEY and SVGAGI. V gave up 3 bases and J gave up 5 bases; unmatched junction bases: 7. The CDR3 loop spans 16 amino acids.

The CDR3 here is CASSHQNEQFF. Written as DNA, the CDR3 is TGTGCCAGCAGCCATCAGAATGAGCAGTTCTTC. This rearrangement joins TRBV7-2 to TRBJ2-1, with D hard to call. Germline CDR1 reads SGHTA; CDR2 reads FQGNSA. V lost 5 bases to trimming and J lost 7 bases, with 6 bases between them. The CDR3 totals 11 residues.

The chain couples TRBV28 to TRBJ2-5; weak D call: TRBD2 (5 bases). The CDR3 loop spans 14 amino acids. CDR1 is MDHEN and CDR2 is SYDVKM in the germline V gene. Trimming shortened V by 1 base and J by 5 bases, and 11 bases separated the two germline ends. The DNA for the CDR3 is TGTGCCAGCAGTTTATCGTCGGGAAGTGAGACCCAGTACTTC. Residues: CASSLSSGSETQYF. The entire variable domain, with the rest obtained from reference TRBV28 and TRBJ2-5, is as follows: DVKVTQSSRYLVKRTGEKVFLECVQDMDHENMFWYRQDPGLGLRLIYFSYDVKMKEKGDIPEGYSVSREKKERFSLILESASTNQTSMYLCASSLSSGSETQYFGPGTRLLVL.

This clone was counted between two and nine times. Within the sample, other DNA sequences also encode this same CDR3. This chain connects TRBV7-9 to TRBJ2-6; no clear D. This CDR3 region has 15 residues. Germline CDR1 reads SEHNR; CDR2 reads FQNEAQ (reference sequence). V lost 2 bases and J 0 bases, leaving 5 bases between the germline ends. As DNA, the CDR3 is TGTGCCAGCAGCTTAAGGGTCTCTGGGGCCAACGTCCTGACTTTC. It encodes CASSLRVSGANVLTF.

This clone was seen only a few times. The gene calls are TRBV7-6 and TRBJ2-7; no definite D call. The CDR3 has 13 residues. The V and J ends lost 2 bases and 6 bases respectively, with 11 bases between them. Germline V gives CDR1 SGHVS, CDR2 FNYEAQ. CDR3 DNA sequence: TGTGCCAGCAGCTTAAACCCCACGGCCGAGCAGTACTTC. Amino acids: CASSLNPTAEQYF.

This chain connects TRBV30 to TRBJ2-5, with TRBD2 matching 9 bases. CDR1 is GTSNPN, CDR2 SVGIG, per germline (reference sequence). This CDR3 region has 14 residues. V gave up 0 bases and J gave up 7 bases; unmatched junction bases: 6. The CDR3 sequence is CAWSVSGLAATQYF. In nucleotides, the CDR3 is TGTGCCTGGAGTGTTTCGGGACTAGCAGCGACCCAGTACTTC.

The chain links TRBV5-1 to TRBJ2-2; TRBD2 agrees at 12 bases. Per germline, CDR1 SGHRS and CDR2 YFSETQ. V gave up 4 bases and J gave up 4 bases; unmatched junction bases: 5. The CDR3 has 16 amino acids. CDR3: CASSHRTSGTTGELFF. As DNA, the CDR3 is TGCGCCAGCAGCCACCGGACTAGCGGGACCACCGGGGAGCTGTTTTTT.

This clone came up a few times. The chain has TRBV4-3 and TRBJ1-1; tentatively, D is TRBD1 (6 bases). Germline lookup yields CDR1 LGHNA and CDR2 YSLEER. This CDR3 has 15 residues. The V gene lost 2 bases and the J gene lost 1 base, with 11 bases spanning the gap. This CDR3 is CASSQHDRRNTEAFF. In nucleotides, the CDR3 is TGCGCCAGCAGCCAACACGACAGGAGGAACACTGAAGCTTTCTTT.

In nucleotides, the CDR3 is TGTGCCAGCAGCCAAGAGACCCAGTACTTC. Its translation: CASSQETQYF. V and J are TRBV7-6 and TRBJ2-5; D unclear. The CDR3 contains 10 residues. Germline assignment: CDR1 SGHVS and CDR2 FNYEAQ. Deletions cut 5 bases from V and 2 bases from J, with 0 bases between.

V usage is TRBV5-1 and J usage is TRBJ2-2, with unresolved D. CDR1 SGHRS and CDR2 YFSETQ come from the germline V gene. Trimming removed 0 bases at V and 6 bases at J, with 6 bases between. This CDR3 contains 13 residues. CDR3 sequence reads: CASSLDGAGELFF. The CDR3 nucleotides read TGCGCCAGCAGCTTGGATGGGGCCGGGGAGCTGTTTTTT.